This is a list of T cell receptor beta chains from one sample in a study of T cells in Graves' hyperthyroidism and ophthalmopathy. TCRdb fed the multiplex PCR reads into MiXCR, producing one record per CDR3 protein. The table includes some 570,000 distinct CDR3 sequences, about 15% detected once. The material sequenced was blood. Receptors originate from a woman younger than 30 with Graves' ophthalmopathy. Both conserved end residues are part of each CDR3. Fields, in order: J gene, D gene, clone size, V gene, CDR3 DNA, CDR3 protein. D genes are given only for firm matches. Size is stated for part of the rows, as once, few or many counts, or as a class when the clone is expanded.

TRBJ2-7	.	few	TRBV20-1	TGCAGTGCGGGGGGGGGGACAGCCTCCTACGAGCAGTACTTC	CSAGGGTASYEQYF
TRBJ2-1	.	many	TRBV20-1	TGCAGTGCTAGTGTAAGAAGCGAAGGGGGTGAGCAGTTCTTC	CSASVRSEGGEQFF
TRBJ2-2	TRBD2	.	TRBV6-1	TGTGCCAGCAGGCCACTAGCGGGGGTCACCGGGGAGCTGTTTTTT	CASRPLAGVTGELFF
TRBJ2-1	TRBD2	few	TRBV5-1	TGCGCCAGCATGGGGGGACTAGCGGGAGGGAATTCTTATGAGCAGTTCTTC	CASMGGLAGGNSYEQFF
TRBJ2-5	TRBD1	.	TRBV10-3	TGTGCCATCAGCAAGACAGGGGCTCAAGAGACCCAGTACTTC	CAISKTGAQETQYF
TRBJ2-1	.	few	TRBV12-3/TRBV12-4	TGTGCCAGCAGTTGGCCTACAGGGGGGGAGAATGAGCAGTTCTTC	CASSWPTGGENEQFF
TRBJ2-1	.	many	TRBV2	TGTGCCGGATGGGGGGGGGCTAGCGGTTACAATGAGCAGTTCTTC	CAGWGGASGYNEQFF
TRBJ1-2	TRBD1	many	TRBV2	TGTGCCAGCAGTGGACAGGGTTCGGGCTACACCTTC	CASSGQGSGYTF
TRBJ2-7	.	.	TRBV5-1	TGCGCCAGCAGCCCGGTAACGAGCTCCTACGAGCAGTACTTC	CASSPVTSSYEQYF
TRBJ2-2	TRBD1	.	TRBV5-5	TGTGCCAGCAGCTTGCAAGGGACAGGGGGCACCGGGGAGCTGTTTTTT	CASSLQGTGGTGELFF
TRBJ2-1	.	.	TRBV2	TGTGCCACCGGAGGATCTTTTAATGAGCAGTTCTTC	CATGGSFNEQFF
TRBJ2-2	TRBD2	few	TRBV11-2	TGTGCCAGCAGCTTTATCCCTACGGGGGGGCTGCGCACCGGGGAGCTGTTTTTT	CASSFIPTGGLRTGELFF
TRBJ1-5	.	many	TRBV28	TGTGCCAGCAGTCCCGAGGGCAGGGCCAATCAGCCCCAGCATTTT	CASSPEGRANQPQHF
TRBJ2-7	.	.	TRBV30	TGTGCCTGGAGTGTTCAGGGCCTCACCTACGAGCAGTACTTC	CAWSVQGLTYEQYF
TRBJ1-5	.	few	TRBV19	TGTGCCAGTAGTATCTGGGACGGTAGCAATCAGCCCCAGCATTTT	CASSIWDGSNQPQHF
TRBJ1-2	TRBD1	many	TRBV12-3/TRBV12-4	TGTGCCAGCAGTTTGGACAGGGCTCGATTGGGCTACACCTTC	CASSLDRARLGYTF
TRBJ2-1	.	.	TRBV7-2	TGTGCCAGCAGCTTGTGGGAGTACTATGAGCAGTTCTTC	CASSLWEYYEQFF
TRBJ2-1	TRBD2	many	TRBV3-1	TGTGCCAGCCTGGGACTAGCAACTGTGGATGAGCAGTTCTTC	CASLGLATVDEQFF
TRBJ1-1	.	many	TRBV30	TGTGCCTGGAGTGAAATGGGGAACACTGAAGCTTTCTTT	CAWSEMGNTEAFF
TRBJ1-5	.	.	TRBV27	TGTGCCAGCAGAAAAAGTAGCAATCAGCCCCAGCATTTT	CASRKSSNQPQHF
TRBJ1-2	TRBD1	.	TRBV28	TGTGCCAGCAGTTTGATTGGGTGGACAGGGGGCGCCTATGGCTACACCTTC	CASSLIGWTGGAYGYTF
TRBJ1-1	.	many	TRBV20-1	TGCAGTGCTAGGGCGTCTTTCCGTAGGGGCACTGAAGCTTTCTTT	CSARASFRRGTEAFF
TRBJ1-2	.	many	TRBV2	TGTGCCAGCAGTGAAAGGGTTAACTATGGCTACACCTTC	CASSERVNYGYTF
TRBJ2-1	TRBD2	.	TRBV20-1	TGCAGTGCTATCGACCGACTAGCGGGGGCCTACAATGAGCAGTTCTTC	CSAIDRLAGAYNEQFF
TRBJ2-7	.	.	TRBV25-1	TGTGCCAGCAGTGAATGGGACGGCTACGAGCAGTACTTC	CASSEWDGYEQYF
TRBJ1-4	.	few	TRBV7-6	TGTGCCAGCAGCTTAGATGTAACAGGCCTAAATGAAAAACTGTTTTTT	CASSLDVTGLNEKLFF
TRBJ1-4	TRBD1	few	TRBV9	TGTGCCAGCAGCGTAGGGACAGGGACTGCAACTAATGAAAAACTGTTTTTT	CASSVGTGTATNEKLFF
TRBJ2-1	.	.	TRBV24-1	TGTGCCACCAGTCCTGGCGGGAATGAGCAGTTCTTC	CATSPGGNEQFF
TRBJ2-7	.	many	TRBV7-9	TGTGCCAGCAGCTTCTTGGGCGACGAGCAGTACTTC	CASSFLGDEQYF